The 29 T cell receptor beta chains listed next were all sequenced from one sample in a study of cytomegalovirus exposure and HLA in healthy donors. The PCR used 60 Vbeta and 13 Jbeta primers. Assay: immunoSEQ multiplex PCR; the TCRdb copy retains only in-frame clones and omits some. The sample carries 100,000 to 150,000 clones, about three quarters recorded once. The specimen was PBMCs. The receptor source for this set is a woman aged 55-75 years in good health and CMV-seropositive.

This chain uses TRBV9 with TRBJ1-2, with 9 positions matching TRBD1. The CDR3 loop spans 15 amino acids. CDR1 is SGDLS and CDR2 is YYNGEE in the germline V gene. The V segment lost 0 bases and the J segment 7 bases; nucleotides outside the gene matches: 7. The CDR3 bases are TGTGCCAGCAGCGTAGGGACAGGGGCAGGGGGTGGCTACACCTTC. Encoded protein: CASSVGTGAGGGYTF.

V and J are TRBV6-1 and TRBJ1-6; TRBD1 might be the D (5 bases). Trimming pared 10 bases from V and 6 bases from J, leaving 19 bases between. CDR1 MNHNS and CDR2 SASEGT come from the germline V gene. This CDR3 has 15 amino acids. CDR3 loop: CATLLLRGGNSPLHF. The CDR3 DNA sequence: TGTGCCACTCTTCTCCTAAGGGGAGGTAATTCACCCCTCCACTTT.

This chain links TRBV28 with TRBJ2-7; TRBD1 is a possible D gene (5 bases). Germline V lookup: CDR1 MDHEN, CDR2 SYDVKM. This CDR3 is 15 amino acids long. V lost 3 bases and J lost 1, with 13 bases in between. As DNA, the CDR3 is TGTGCCAGCAGTTTGACAGTAGTAGATTCCTACGAGCAGTACTTC. It translates to CASSLTVVDSYEQYF.

This chain uses TRBV25-1 with TRBJ1-4; D is ambiguous. The CDR3 runs to 11 residues. CDR1 is MGHDK and CDR2 is SYGVNS in the germline V gene. Trimming pared 4 bases from V and 7 bases from J, leaving 4 bases between. The CDR3 DNA is TGTGCCAGCAGTGTCAGTGAAAAACTGTTTTTT. Translating it yields CASSVSEKLFF.

The chain recombines TRBV5-1 with TRBJ2-4; 8 bases are a match to TRBD1. Germline-derived CDR1 and CDR2 are SGHRS and YFSETQ. CDR3 length equals 14 residues. Trimming removed 3 bases from V and 8 bases from J; junction bases left unmatched: 7. This CDR3 is CASSYGQGYDIQYF. For the CDR3, the DNA is TGCGCCAGCAGCTATGGACAGGGCTATGACATTCAGTACTTC.

J is TRBJ1-2 and V is TRBV4-2, with unresolved D. The V and J ends lost 0 bases and 4 bases respectively, with 15 bases between them. The V gene's germline CDR1 is LGHNA and CDR2 YNFKEQ. The CDR3 extends over 16 amino acids. The CDR3 reads CASSQDEQRPSYGYTF. In DNA, the CDR3 is TGTGCCAGCAGCCAAGATGAGCAGCGGCCGAGCTATGGCTACACCTTC.

The V gene is TRBV18, the J gene TRBJ1-1, with TRBD1 matching 8 bases. The germline gives CDR1 KGHSH, CDR2 LQKENI. J was trimmed by 4 bases and V by 2 bases; bases with no gene match: 9. This CDR3 contains 16 residues. The DNA of the CDR3 is TGTGCCAGCTCACCAGCAGGGGGCCAATCCTTCACTGAAGCTTTCTTT. It codes for CASSPAGGQSFTEAFF.

The sample holds a few counts of this clone. The J gene is TRBJ1-3, the V gene TRBV6-5; no clear D. Germline-derived CDR1 and CDR2 are MNHEY and SVGAGI. The CDR3 covers 14 residues. V shed 8 bases and J shed 4 bases, with 15 bases lying between them. CDR3 DNA: TGTGCCAGCTCCCTGGCGGGATTCGGAAACACCATATATTTT. Residues: CASSLAGFGNTIYF.

The rearrangement joins TRBV9 to TRBJ2-5; D is possibly TRBD2 (5 bases). The germline V gene encodes CDR1 SGDLS and CDR2 YYNGEE. V lost 1 base to trimming and J lost 2 bases, with 12 bases between them. This CDR3 spans 15 amino acids. For the CDR3, the DNA is TGTGCCAGCAGCGTATTTGGACTGTTACAAGAGACCCAGTACTTC. Translation: CASSVFGLLQETQYF.

The chain combines TRBV6-1 with TRBJ1-1; possibly TRBD1 for D (6 bases). Trimming took 4 bases from V and 4 from J, leaving 13 bases between them. This CDR3 is 14 amino acids long. Germline lookup yields CDR1 MNHNS and CDR2 SASEGT. The CDR3 DNA reads as TGTGCCAGCAGTGCCGGACAGAGAATCACTGAAGCTTTCTTT. Translating it yields CASSAGQRITEAFF.

In the case of this clone: The junction departs from the called germline gene at one end, perhaps through a read error. The rearrangement links TRBV11-2 to TRBJ1-1; D remains unclear. From germline, CDR1 is SGHAT and CDR2 FQNNGV. This CDR3 is 15 amino acids long. CDR3 coding DNA: TGTGTCAGCAGCCAACATGCGGCATTAAACACTGAAGCTTTCTTT. This gives the protein CVSSQHAALNTEAFF. The variable domain in full, with the rest retrieved from reference TRBV11-2 and TRBJ1-1, is EAGVAQSPRYKIIEKRQSVAFWCNPISGHATLYWYQQILGQGPKLLIQFQNNGVVDDSQLPKDRFSAERLKGVDSTLKIQPAKLEDSAVYLCVSSQHAALNTEAFFGQGTRLTVV.

V and J are TRBV7-3 and TRBJ2-5; perhaps TRBD1 as D (5 bases). Trimming removed 1 base at V and 3 bases at J, with 6 bases between. Germline CDR1 reads SGHTA; CDR2 reads FQGTGA. The CDR3 runs to 13 residues. The CDR3 DNA follows: TGTGCCAGCAGCTTAAACAGGAAAGAGACCCAGTACTTC. It translates to CASSLNRKETQYF. The full variable domain, rest sourced from reference TRBV7-3 and TRBJ2-5, is GAGVSQTPSNKVTEKGKYVELRCDPISGHTALYWYRQSLGQGPEFLIYFQGTGAADDSGLPNDRFFAVRPEGSVSTLKIQRTERGDSAVYLCASSLNRKETQYFGPGTRLLVL.

V usage is TRBV5-4 and J usage is TRBJ1-4; TRBD1 agrees at 7 bases. V shed 5 bases, J shed 7 bases, and the junction held 5 bases outside the gene matches. The CDR3 has 13 residues. Germline CDR1 and CDR2: SGHNT and YYREEE (reference sequence). For the CDR3, the DNA is TGTGCCAGCAGTAGGCAGGGGGGTGAAAAACTGTTTTTT. Amino acids: CASSRQGGEKLFF.

The chain links TRBV19 to TRBJ2-7, with D maybe TRBD1 (6 bases). This CDR3 is built from 15 residues. V was cut by 3 bases and J by 1 base, with 13 bases left in between. The germline CDR1 and CDR2 sequences are LNHDA and SQIVND (reference sequence). CDR3 protein: CASSISTGASYEQYF. The CDR3 DNA follows: TGTGCCAGTAGTATTTCGACAGGAGCTTCCTACGAGCAGTACTTC.

This clone was recorded once. This chain connects TRBV18 to TRBJ2-7, with 7 bases that match TRBD2. Germline values: CDR1 KGHSH, CDR2 LQKENI. The length of the CDR3 is 14 residues. Trimming took 8 bases from V and 2 from J; bases not matched to a gene: 9. CDR3 region: CASTPSGGAYEQYF. The DNA for the CDR3 is TGTGCCAGCACGCCTTCGGGGGGAGCCTACGAGCAGTACTTC.

The chain carries TRBV7-8 and TRBJ1-5, with D perhaps matching TRBD1 (5 bases). The germline gives CDR1 SGHVS, CDR2 FQNEAQ. V dropped 3 bases and J dropped 6 bases, with 15 bases sitting between them. This CDR3 has 15 residues. The CDR3 region is CASSFGRELGQPQHF. The CDR3 nucleotides are TGTGCCAGCAGCTTTGGCAGGGAATTAGGTCAGCCCCAGCATTTT. Full variable domain (missing parts from reference TRBV7-8 and TRBJ1-5): GAGVSQSPRYKVAKRGQDVALRCDPISGHVSLFWYQQALGQGPEFLTYFQNEAQLDKSGLPSDRFFAERPEGSVSTLKIQRTQQEDSAVYLCASSFGRELGQPQHFGDGTRLSIL.

In its sample, this clone was seen once. The J gene is TRBJ2-7, the V gene TRBV9; D uncertain. This CDR3 region has 14 residues. V dropped 2 bases and J dropped 0 bases, with 9 bases sitting between them. Per germline, CDR1 SGDLS and CDR2 YYNGEE. The CDR3, as DNA: TGTGCCAGCAGCGTTAACGGTGGCTCCTACGAGCAGTACTTC. Residues: CASSVNGGSYEQYF.

The chain has TRBV2 and TRBJ1-6; 8 positions agree with TRBD1. The CDR3 is 16 amino acids. V lost 6 bases to trimming and J lost 7 bases; unmatched junction nucleotides: 11. Germline assignment: CDR1 SNHLY and CDR2 FYNNEI. CDR3 protein: CASRDPRGRGNSPLHF. DNA of the CDR3: TGTGCCAGCAGAGATCCCAGGGGGCGCGGAAATTCACCCCTCCACTTT.

The chain couples TRBV29-1 to TRBJ2-3; TRBD2 matches 9 bases. The junction had 7 bases not matched to a gene; V was cut back by 6 bases and J by 6 bases. The CDR3 runs 13 residues. Per the germline V gene, CDR1 is SQVTM and CDR2 is ANQGSEA. The DNA of the CDR3 is TGCAGCGTAGCGGGGGGCCAGAGGGATACGCAGTATTTT. Translating gives CSVAGGQRDTQYF.

This chain uses TRBV19 with TRBJ1-1, with 10 nucleotides matching TRBD1. The V gene end was trimmed by 8 bases and the J gene end by 1 base; junction bases not matched to a gene: 7. CDR1 and CDR2 (germline): LNHDA, SQIVND (reference sequence). CDR3 length: 15 amino acids. The CDR3, as DNA: TGTGCCAGTGGGGGGACAGGGGTAAAGAACACTGAAGCTTTCTTT. It encodes CASGGTGVKNTEAFF.

This chain links TRBV10-2 with TRBJ2-7; 7 bases align to TRBD1. The CDR3 is made up of 14 amino acids. The germline gives CDR1 WSHSY, CDR2 SAAADI. J was trimmed by 3 bases and V by 6 bases; bases with no gene match: 8. In DNA, the CDR3 is TGCGCCAGCAGAGCCCTCCGGGACAGCTACGAGCAGTACTTC. This codes for CASRALRDSYEQYF.

This sequence joins TRBV6-6 and TRBJ1-2, with 10 positions matching TRBD1. V lost 4 bases to trimming and J lost 5 bases; unmatched junction nucleotides: 4. CDR1 is MNHNY and CDR2 is SVGAGI in the germline V gene (reference sequence). The CDR3 has 14 amino acids. The CDR3 DNA reads as TGTGCCAGCAGTTCGGACAGGGGGTTTTATGGCTACACCTTC. This gives the protein CASSSDRGFYGYTF.

On this clone itself: Other nucleotide sequences in the sample specify the same CDR3. The gene calls are TRBV27 and TRBJ2-7; TRBD1 matches at 9 bases. V was pared by 3 bases and J by 4 bases, with 1 base of the junction left unmatched. The germline CDR1 and CDR2 sequences are MNHEY and SMNVEV (reference sequence). The CDR3 is 13 residues long. CDR3 amino acids: CASSFGTGYEQYF. CDR3 sequence (DNA): TGTGCCAGCAGTTTTGGGACAGGGTACGAGCAGTACTTC.

This sequence joins TRBV5-1 and TRBJ2-2; D is uncertain. Trimming took off 4 bases at V and 1 base at J, with 8 bases between the two ends. This CDR3 is 14 amino acids long. CDR1 and CDR2 from the germline V gene are SGHRS and YFSETQ. The CDR3 sequence is CASSGGGNTGELFF. CDR3 nucleotide sequence: TGCGCCAGCAGCGGTGGCGGGAACACCGGGGAGCTGTTTTTT.

The CDR3 protein is CASSLQFGQGVVGNTIYF. The CDR3 DNA follows: TGTGCCAGCAGCTTACAATTTGGACAGGGAGTTGTCGGAAACACCATATATTTT. V gene TRBV11-2 combines with J gene TRBJ1-3, with 8 bases lining up with TRBD1. Germline V gives CDR1 SGHAT, CDR2 FQNNGV. Trimming removed 2 bases from V and 4 bases from J; junction bases left unmatched: 13. This CDR3 contains 18 residues.

This chain links TRBV4-2 with TRBJ1-4, with TRBD1 as a possible D gene (6 bases). Germline-derived CDR1 and CDR2 are LGHNA and YNFKEQ. The CDR3 is made up of 14 amino acids. Trimming pared 5 bases from V and 8 bases from J, leaving 15 bases between. The CDR3 loop is CASSKQGWGEKLFF. As DNA, the CDR3 is TGTGCCAGCAGCAAACAGGGTTGGGGGGAAAAACTGTTTTTT.

J is TRBJ2-1 and V is TRBV4-1; 8 bases agree with TRBD1. Germline V gene data show CDR1 as MGHRA and CDR2 as YSYEKL. With V trimmed by 4 bases and J by 6 bases, 11 bases remained unmatched. This CDR3 region has 16 residues. This CDR3 reads CASSRGAGQVPNEQFF. Written as DNA, the CDR3 is TGCGCCAGCAGCCGGGGGGCGGGACAGGTCCCCAATGAGCAGTTCTTC.

The gene calls are TRBV5-1 and TRBJ1-1; 8 bases align to TRBD1. Germline values: CDR1 SGHRS, CDR2 YFSETQ. The CDR3 spans 14 residues. The V segment lost 4 bases and the J segment 2 bases; nucleotides outside the gene matches: 4. CDR3 sequence (DNA): TGCGCCAGCAGCAAGGACAGGGCAAACACTGAAGCTTTCTTT. This gives the protein CASSKDRANTEAFF.

This chain joins TRBV7-6 and TRBJ1-5; D gene uncertain. The CDR3 sequence is 15 residues long. V lost 1 base and J 6 bases, leaving 13 bases between the germline ends. Germline V lookup: CDR1 SGHVS, CDR2 FNYEAQ. CDR3 protein: CASSLEPLRSQPQHF. For the CDR3, the DNA is TGTGCCAGCAGCTTAGAGCCCCTTAGGAGTCAGCCCCAGCATTTT.